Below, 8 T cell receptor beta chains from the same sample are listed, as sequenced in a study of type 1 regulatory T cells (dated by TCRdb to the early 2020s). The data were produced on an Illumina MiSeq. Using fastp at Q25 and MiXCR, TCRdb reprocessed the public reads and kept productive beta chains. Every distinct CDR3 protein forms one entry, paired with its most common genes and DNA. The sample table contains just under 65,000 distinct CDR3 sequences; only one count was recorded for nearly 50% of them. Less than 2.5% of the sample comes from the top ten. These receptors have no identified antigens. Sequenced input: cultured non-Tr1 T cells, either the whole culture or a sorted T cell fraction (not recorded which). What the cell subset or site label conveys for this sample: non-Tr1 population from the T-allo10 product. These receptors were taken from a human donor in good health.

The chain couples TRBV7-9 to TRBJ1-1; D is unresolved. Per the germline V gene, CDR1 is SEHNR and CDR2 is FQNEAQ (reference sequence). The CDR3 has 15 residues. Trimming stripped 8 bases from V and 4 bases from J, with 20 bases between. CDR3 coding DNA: TGTGCCAGCGGCGACGCCCCTTTGTCTGGCACTGAAGCTTTCTTT. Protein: CASGDAPLSGTEAFF.

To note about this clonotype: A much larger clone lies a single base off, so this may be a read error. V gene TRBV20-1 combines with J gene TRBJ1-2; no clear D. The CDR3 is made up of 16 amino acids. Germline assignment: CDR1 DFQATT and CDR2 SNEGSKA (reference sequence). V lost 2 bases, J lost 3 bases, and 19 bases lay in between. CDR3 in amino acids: CSARPPFGSRHYGYTF. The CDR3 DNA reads TGCAGTGCTAGACCCCCCTTCGGGTCCCGGCACTATGGCTACACCTTC.

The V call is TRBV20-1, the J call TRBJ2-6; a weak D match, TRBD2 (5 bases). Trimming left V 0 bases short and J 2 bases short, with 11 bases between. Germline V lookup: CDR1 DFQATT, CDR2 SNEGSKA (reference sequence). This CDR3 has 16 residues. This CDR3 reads CSARDSRGTGANVLTF. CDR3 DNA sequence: TGCAGTGCTAGAGATTCGAGAGGGACTGGGGCCAACGTCCTGACTTTC.

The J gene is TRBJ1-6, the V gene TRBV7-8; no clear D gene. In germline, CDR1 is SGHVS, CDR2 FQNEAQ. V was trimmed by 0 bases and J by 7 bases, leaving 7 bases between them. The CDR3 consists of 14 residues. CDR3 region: CASSLAPPNSPLHF. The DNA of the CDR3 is TGTGCCAGCAGCTTAGCACCTCCCAATTCACCCCTCCACTTT.

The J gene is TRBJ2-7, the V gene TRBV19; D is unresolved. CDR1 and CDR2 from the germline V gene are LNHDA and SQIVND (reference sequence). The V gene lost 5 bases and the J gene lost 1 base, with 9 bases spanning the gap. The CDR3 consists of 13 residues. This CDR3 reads CASSGLRSYEQYF. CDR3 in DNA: TGTGCCAGTAGTGGTCTTCGGTCCTACGAGCAGTACTTC.

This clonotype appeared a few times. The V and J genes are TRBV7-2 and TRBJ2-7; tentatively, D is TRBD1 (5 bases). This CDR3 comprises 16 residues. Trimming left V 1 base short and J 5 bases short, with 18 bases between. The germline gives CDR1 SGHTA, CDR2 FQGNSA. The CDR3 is CASSLGAGRAIDEQYF. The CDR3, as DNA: TGTGCCAGCAGCTTAGGGGCAGGCAGGGCAATTGACGAGCAGTACTTC.

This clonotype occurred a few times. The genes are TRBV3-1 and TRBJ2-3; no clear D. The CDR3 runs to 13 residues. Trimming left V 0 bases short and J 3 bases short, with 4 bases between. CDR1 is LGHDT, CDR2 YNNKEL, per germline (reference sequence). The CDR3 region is CASSQEWTDTQYF. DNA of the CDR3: TGTGCCAGCAGCCAAGAGTGGACAGATACGCAGTATTTT.

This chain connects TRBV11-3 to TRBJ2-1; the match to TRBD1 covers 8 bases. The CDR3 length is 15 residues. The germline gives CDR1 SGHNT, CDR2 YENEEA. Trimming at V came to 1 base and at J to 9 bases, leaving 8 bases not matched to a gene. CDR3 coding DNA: TGTGCCAGCAGCTTAGGGACAGGGAGAAATGGTGAGCAGTTCTTC. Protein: CASSLGTGRNGEQFF.